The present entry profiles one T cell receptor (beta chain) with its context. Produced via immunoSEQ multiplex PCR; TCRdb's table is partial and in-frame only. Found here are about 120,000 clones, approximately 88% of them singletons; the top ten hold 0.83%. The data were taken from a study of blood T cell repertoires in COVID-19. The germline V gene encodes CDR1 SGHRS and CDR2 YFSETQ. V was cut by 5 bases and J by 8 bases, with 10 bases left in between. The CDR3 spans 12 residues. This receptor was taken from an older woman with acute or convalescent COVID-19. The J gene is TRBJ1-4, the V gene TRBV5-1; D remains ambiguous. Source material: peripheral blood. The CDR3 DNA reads TGCGCCAGCAGGCTGGGTAGCGAAAAACTGTTTTTT. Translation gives CASRLGSEKLFF.